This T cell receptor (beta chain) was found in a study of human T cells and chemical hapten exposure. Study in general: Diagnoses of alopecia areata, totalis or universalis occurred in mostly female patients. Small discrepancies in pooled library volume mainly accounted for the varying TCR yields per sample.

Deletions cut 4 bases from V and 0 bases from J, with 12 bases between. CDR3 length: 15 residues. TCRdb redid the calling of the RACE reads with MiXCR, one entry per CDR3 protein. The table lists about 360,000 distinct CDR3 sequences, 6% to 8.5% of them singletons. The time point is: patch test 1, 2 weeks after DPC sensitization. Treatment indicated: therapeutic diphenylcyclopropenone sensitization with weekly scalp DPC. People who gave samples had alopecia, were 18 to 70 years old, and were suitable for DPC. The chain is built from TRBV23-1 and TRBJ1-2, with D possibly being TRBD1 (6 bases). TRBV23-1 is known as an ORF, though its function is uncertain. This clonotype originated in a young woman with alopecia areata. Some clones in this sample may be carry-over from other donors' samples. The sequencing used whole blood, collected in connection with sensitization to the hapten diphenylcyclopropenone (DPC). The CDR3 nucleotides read TGCGCCAGCAGTCGACAGGCCGCTACTAACTATGGCTACACCTTC. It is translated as CASSRQAATNYGYTF.